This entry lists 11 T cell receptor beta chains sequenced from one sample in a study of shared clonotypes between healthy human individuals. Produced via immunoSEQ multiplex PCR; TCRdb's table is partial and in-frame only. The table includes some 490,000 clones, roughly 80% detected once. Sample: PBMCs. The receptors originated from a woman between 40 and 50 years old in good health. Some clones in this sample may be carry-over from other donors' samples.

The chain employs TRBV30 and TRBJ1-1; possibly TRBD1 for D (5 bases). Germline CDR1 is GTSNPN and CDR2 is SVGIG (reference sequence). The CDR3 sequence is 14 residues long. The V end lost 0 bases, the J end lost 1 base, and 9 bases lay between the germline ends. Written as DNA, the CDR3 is TGTGCCTGGAGTGTACTCGGGACGAACACTGAAGCTTTCTTT. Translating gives CAWSVLGTNTEAFF. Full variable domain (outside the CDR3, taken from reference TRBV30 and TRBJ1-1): SQTIHQWPATLVQPVGSPLSLECTVEGTSNPNLYWYRQAAGRGLQLLFYSVGIGQISSEVPQNLSASRPQDRQFILSSKKLLLSDSGFYLCAWSVLGTNTEAFFGQGTRLTVV.

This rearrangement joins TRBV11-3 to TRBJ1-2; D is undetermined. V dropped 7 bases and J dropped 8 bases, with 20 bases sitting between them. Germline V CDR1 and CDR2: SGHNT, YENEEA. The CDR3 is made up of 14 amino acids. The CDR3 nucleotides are TGTGCCAGCACCCTAGTGGGTGGGCCCGGGGGCTACACCTTC. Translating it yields CASTLVGGPGGYTF.

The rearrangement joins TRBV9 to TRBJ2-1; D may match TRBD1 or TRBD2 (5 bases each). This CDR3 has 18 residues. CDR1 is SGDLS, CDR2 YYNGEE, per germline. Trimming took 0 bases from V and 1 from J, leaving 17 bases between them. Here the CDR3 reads CASSVVGGGQGSYNEQFF. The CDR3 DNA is TGTGCCAGCAGCGTAGTAGGTGGCGGGCAGGGTTCCTACAATGAGCAGTTCTTC. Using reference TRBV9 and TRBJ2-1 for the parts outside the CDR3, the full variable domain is DSGVTQTPKHLITATGQRVTLRCSPRSGDLSVYWYQQSLDQGLQFLIQYYNGEERAKGNILERFSAQQFPDLHSELNLSSLELGDSALYFCASSVVGGGQGSYNEQFFGPGTRLTVL.

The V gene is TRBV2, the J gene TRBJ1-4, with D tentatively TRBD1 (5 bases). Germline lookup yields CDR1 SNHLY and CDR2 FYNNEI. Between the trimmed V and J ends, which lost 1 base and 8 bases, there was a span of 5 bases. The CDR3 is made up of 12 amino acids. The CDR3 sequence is CASSEGDEKLFF. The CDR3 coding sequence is TGTGCCAGCAGTGAAGGGGACGAAAAACTGTTTTTT.

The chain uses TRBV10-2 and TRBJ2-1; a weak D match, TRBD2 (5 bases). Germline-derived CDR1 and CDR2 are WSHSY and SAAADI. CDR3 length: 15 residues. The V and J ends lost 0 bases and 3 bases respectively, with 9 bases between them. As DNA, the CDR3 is TGCGCCAGCAGTGAGTCTGGGGAGATCTACAATGAGCAGTTCTTC. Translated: CASSESGEIYNEQFF.

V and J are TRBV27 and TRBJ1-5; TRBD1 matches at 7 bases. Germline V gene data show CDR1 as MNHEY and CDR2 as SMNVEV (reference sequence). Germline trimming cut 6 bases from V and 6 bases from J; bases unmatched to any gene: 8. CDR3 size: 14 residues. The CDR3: CASSPDREGQPQHF. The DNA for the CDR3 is TGTGCCAGCAGCCCCGACAGGGAAGGTCAGCCCCAGCATTTT.

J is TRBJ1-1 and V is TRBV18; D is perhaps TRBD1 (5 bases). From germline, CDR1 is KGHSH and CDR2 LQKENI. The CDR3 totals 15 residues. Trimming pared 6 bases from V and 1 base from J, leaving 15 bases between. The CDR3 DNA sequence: TGTGCCAGCTCGCCGTCTGGGGGTCCGAACACTGAAGCTTTCTTT. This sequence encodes CASSPSGGPNTEAFF.

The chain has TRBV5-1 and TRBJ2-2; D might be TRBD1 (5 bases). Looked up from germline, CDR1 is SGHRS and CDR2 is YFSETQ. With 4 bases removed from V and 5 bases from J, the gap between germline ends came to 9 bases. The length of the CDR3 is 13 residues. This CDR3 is CASSARQTGELFF. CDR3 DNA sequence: TGCGCCAGCAGCGCCCGACAGACCGGGGAGCTGTTTTTT.

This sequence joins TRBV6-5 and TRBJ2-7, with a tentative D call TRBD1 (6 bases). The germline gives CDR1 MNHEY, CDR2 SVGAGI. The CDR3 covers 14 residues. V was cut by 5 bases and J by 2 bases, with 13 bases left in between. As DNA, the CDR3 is TGTGCCAGCAGTATACAGGGTGCGGCCTACGAGCAGTACTTC. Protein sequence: CASSIQGAAYEQYF.

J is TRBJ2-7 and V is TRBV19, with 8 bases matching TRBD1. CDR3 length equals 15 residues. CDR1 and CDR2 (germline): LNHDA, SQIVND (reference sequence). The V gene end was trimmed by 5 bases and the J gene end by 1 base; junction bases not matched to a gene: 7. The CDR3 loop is CASSDRGRGSYEQYF. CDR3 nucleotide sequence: TGTGCCAGTAGTGACAGGGGACGGGGATCCTACGAGCAGTACTTC.

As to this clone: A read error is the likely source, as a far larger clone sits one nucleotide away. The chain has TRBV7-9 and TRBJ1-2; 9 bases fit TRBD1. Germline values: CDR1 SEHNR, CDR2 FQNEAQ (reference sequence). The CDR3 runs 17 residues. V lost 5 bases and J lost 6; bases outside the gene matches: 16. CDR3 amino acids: CASSDSWTGVNSDGYTF. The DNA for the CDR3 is TGTGCCAGCAGCGATTCGTGGACAGGGGTCAATAGTGATGGCTACACCTTC.